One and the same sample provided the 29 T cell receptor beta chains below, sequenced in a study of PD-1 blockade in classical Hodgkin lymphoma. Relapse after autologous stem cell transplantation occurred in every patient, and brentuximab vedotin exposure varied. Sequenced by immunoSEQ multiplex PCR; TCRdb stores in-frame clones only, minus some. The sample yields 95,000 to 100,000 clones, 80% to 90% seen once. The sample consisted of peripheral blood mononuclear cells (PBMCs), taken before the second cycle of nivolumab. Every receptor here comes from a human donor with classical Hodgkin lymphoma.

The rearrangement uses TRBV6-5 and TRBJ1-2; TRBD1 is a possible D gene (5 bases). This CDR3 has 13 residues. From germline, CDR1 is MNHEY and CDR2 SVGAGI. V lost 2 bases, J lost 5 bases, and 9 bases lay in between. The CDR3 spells CASSYPGRYGYTF. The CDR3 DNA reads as TGTGCCAGCAGTTACCCGGGACGGTATGGCTACACCTTC.

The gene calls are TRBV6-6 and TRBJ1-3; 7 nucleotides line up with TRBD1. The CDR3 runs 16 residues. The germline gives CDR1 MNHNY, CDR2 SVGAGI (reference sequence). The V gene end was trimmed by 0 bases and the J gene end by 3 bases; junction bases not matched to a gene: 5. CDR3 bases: TGTGCCAGCAGTTACTCAGGGGGCAAGGGTGGAAACACCATATATTTT. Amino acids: CASSYSGGKGGNTIYF.

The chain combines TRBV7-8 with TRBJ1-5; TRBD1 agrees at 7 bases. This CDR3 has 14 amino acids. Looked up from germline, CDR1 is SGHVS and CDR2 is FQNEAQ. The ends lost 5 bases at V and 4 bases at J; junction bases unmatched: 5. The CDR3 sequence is CASSPDRNNQPQHF. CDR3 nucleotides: TGTGCCAGCAGCCCGGACAGGAATAATCAGCCCCAGCATTTT.

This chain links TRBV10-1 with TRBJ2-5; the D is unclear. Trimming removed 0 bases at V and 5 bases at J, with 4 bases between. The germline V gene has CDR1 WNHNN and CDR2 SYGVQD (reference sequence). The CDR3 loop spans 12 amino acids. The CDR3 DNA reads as TGCGCCAGCAGTGAGTCACCCGAGACCCAGTACTTC. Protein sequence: CASSESPETQYF.

The CDR3 spells CSGSTSGGAGDTQYF. As DNA, the CDR3 is TGCAGCGGTTCCACTAGCGGGGGGGCCGGAGATACGCAGTATTTT. The chain has TRBV29-1 and TRBJ2-3; 13 bases fit TRBD2. CDR3 length: 15 residues. V shed 7 bases, J shed 5 bases, and the junction held 9 bases outside the gene matches. Germline V gene data show CDR1 as SQVTM and CDR2 as ANQGSEA.

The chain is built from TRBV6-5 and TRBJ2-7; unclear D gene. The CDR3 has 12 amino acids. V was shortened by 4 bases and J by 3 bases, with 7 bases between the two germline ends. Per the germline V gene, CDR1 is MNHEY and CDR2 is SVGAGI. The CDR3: CASSSAYYEQYF. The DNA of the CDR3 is TGTGCCAGCAGTTCCGCTTACTACGAGCAGTACTTC.

In DNA, the CDR3 is TGTGCCAGCAGCTTATTCGGGGGGAACTATGGCTACACCTTC. It codes for CASSLFGGNYGYTF. The J gene is TRBJ1-2, the V gene TRBV7-9; possibly TRBD1 for D (5 bases). With 2 bases removed from V and 2 bases from J, the gap between germline ends came to 9 bases. This CDR3 has 14 amino acids. The germline V gene encodes CDR1 SEHNR and CDR2 FQNEAQ (reference sequence).

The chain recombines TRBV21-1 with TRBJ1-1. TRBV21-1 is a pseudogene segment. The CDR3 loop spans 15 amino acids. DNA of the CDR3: TGTGCCAGCAGTCACCCCCGAAACCTACCCTGTGAAGCTTTCTTT. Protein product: CASSHPRNLPCEAFF.

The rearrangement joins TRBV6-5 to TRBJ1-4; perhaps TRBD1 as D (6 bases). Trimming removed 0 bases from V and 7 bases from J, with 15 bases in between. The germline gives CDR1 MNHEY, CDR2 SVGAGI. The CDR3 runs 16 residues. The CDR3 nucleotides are TGTGCCAGCAGTTACTCGGTACAGGGAGGGCTTGAAAAACTGTTTTTT. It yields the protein CASSYSVQGGLEKLFF.

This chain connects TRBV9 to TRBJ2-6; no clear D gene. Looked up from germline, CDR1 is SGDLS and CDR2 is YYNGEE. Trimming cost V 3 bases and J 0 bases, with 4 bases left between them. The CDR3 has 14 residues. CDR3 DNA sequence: TGTGCCAGCAGCGCCTTCTCTGGGGCCAACGTCCTGACTTTC. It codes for CASSAFSGANVLTF.

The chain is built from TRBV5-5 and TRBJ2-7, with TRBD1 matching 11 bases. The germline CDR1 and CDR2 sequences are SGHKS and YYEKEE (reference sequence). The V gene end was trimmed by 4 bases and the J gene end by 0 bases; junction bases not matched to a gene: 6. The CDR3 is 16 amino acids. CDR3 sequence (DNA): TGTGCCAGCAGCCGCACCGGGACAGGGGGCTCCTACGAGCAGTACTTC. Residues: CASSRTGTGGSYEQYF. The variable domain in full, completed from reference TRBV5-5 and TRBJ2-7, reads DAGVTQSPTHLIKTRGQQVTLRCSPISGHKSVSWYQQVLGQGPQFIFQYYEKEERGRGNFPDRFSARQFPNYSSELNVNALLLGDSALYLCASSRTGTGGSYEQYFGPGTRLTVT.

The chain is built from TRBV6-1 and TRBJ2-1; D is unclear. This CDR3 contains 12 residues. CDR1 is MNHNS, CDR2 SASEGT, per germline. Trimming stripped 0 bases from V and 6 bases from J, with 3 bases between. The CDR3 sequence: CASSEAPNEQFF. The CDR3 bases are TGTGCCAGCAGTGAAGCGCCCAATGAGCAGTTCTTC.

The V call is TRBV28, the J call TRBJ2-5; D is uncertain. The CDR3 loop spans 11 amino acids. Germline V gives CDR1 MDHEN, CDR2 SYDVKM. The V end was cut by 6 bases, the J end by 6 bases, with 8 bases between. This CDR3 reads CASRTVKTQYF. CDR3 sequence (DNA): TGTGCCAGCAGAACAGTGAAGACCCAGTACTTC.

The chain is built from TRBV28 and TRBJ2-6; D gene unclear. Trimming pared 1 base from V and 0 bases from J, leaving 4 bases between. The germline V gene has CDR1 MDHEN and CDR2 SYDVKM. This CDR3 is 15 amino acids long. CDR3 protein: CASSLFRSGANVLTF. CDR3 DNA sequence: TGTGCCAGCAGTTTATTCCGCTCTGGGGCCAACGTCCTGACTTTC.

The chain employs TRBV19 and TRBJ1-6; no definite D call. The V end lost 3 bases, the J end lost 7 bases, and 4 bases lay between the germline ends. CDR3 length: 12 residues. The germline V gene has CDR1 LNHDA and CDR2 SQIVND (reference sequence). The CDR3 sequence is CASSILNSPLHF. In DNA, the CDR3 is TGTGCCAGTAGTATTCTGAATTCACCCCTCCACTTT.

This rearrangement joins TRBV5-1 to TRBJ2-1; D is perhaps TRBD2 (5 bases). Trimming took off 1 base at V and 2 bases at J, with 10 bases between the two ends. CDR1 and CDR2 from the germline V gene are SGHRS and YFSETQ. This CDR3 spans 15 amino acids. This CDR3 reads CASSLIGETYNEQFF. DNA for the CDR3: TGCGCCAGCAGCTTGATCGGGGAAACCTACAATGAGCAGTTCTTC. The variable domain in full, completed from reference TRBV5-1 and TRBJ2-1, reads KAGVTQTPRYLIKTRGQQVTLSCSPISGHRSVSWYQQTPGQGLQFLFEYFSETQRNKGNFPGRFSGRQFSNSRSEMNVSTLELGDSALYLCASSLIGETYNEQFFGPGTRLTVL.

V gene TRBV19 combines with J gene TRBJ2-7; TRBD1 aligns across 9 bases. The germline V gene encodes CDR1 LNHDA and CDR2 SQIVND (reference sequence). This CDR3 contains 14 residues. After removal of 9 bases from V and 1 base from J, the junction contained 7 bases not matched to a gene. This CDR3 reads CASRQGGSSYEQYF. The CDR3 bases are TGTGCCAGCCGACAGGGGGGTTCATCCTACGAGCAGTACTTC.

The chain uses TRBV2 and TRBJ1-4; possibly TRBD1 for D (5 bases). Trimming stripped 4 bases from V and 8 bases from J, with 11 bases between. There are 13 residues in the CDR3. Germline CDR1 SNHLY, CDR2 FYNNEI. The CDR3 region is CASSVGGDEKLFF. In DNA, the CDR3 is TGTGCCAGCAGTGTTGGAGGGGACGAAAAACTGTTTTTT.

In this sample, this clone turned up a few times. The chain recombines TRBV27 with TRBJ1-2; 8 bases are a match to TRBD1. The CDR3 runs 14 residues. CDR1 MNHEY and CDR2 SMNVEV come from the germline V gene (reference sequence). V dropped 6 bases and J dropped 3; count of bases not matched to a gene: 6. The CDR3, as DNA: TGTGCCAGCAGGCGGGGACAGGCCGACTATGGCTACACCTTC. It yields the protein CASRRGQADYGYTF.

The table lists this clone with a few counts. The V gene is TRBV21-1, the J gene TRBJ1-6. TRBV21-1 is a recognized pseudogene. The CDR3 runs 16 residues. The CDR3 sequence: CASSRKGCGVLSPLHF. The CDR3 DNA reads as TGTGCCAGCAGCAGAAAGGGATGTGGGGTACTTTCACCCCTCCACTTT.

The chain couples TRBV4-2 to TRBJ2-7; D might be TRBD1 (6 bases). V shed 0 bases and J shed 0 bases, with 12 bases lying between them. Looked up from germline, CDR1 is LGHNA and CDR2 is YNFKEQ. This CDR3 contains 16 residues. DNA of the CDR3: TGTGCCAGCAGCCAAGAAACAGGGATGTCCTCCTACGAGCAGTACTTC. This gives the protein CASSQETGMSSYEQYF.

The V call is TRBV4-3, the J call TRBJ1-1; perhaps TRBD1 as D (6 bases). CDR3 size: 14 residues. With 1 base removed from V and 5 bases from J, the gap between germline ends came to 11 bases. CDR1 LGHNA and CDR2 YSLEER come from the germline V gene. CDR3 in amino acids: CASSQGRGLTEAFF. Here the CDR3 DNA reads TGCGCCAGCAGCCAAGGCAGGGGTTTGACTGAAGCTTTCTTT.

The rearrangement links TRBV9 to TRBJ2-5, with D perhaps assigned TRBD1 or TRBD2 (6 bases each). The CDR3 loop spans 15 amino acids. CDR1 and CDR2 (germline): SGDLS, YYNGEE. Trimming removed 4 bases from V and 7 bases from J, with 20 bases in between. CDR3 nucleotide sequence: TGTGCCAGCAGCACCAAGGGGGGAGGCCCGGGGACCCAGTACTTC. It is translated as CASSTKGGGPGTQYF.

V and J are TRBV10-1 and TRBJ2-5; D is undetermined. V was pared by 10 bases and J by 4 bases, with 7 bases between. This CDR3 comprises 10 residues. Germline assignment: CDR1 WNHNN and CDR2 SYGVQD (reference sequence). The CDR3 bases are TGCGCCACTCCTCCAGAGACCCAGTACTTC. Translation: CATPPETQYF.

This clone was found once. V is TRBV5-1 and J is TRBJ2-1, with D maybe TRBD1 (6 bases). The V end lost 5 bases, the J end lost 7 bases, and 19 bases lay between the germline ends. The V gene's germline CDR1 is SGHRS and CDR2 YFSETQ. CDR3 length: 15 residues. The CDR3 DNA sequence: TGCGCCAGCAGTCCAGGGGCGGTTGGCATAAATGAGCAGTTCTTC. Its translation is CASSPGAVGINEQFF.

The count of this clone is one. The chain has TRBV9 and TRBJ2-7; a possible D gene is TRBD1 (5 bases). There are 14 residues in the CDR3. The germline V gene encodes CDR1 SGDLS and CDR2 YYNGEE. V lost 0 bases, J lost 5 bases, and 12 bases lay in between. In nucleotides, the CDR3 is TGTGCCAGCAGCGTAGGTGGCAGGGCACACGAGCAGTACTTC. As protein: CASSVGGRAHEQYF.

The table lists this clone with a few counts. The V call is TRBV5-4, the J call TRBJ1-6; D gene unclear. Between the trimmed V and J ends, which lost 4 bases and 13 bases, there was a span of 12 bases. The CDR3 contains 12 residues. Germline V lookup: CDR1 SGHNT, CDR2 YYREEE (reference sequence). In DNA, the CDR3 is TGTGCCAGCAGCCAAGATTCGAGCCCCCTCCACTTT. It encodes CASSQDSSPLHF.

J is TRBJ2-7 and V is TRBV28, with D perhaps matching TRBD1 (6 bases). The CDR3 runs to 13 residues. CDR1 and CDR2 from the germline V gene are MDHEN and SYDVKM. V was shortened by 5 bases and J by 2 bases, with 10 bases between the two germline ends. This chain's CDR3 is CASSLDSAYEQYF. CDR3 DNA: TGTGCCAGCAGTCTGGACAGCGCCTACGAGCAGTACTTC.

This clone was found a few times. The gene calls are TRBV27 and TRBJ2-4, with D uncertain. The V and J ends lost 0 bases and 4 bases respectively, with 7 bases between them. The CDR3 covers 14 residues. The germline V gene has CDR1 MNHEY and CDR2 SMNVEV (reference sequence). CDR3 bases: TGTGCCAGCAGTTTATCGTCCCTGAAAAACATTCAGTACTTC. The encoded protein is CASSLSSLKNIQYF.